This T cell receptor (beta chain) was found in a study of relationships among human T cell subsets. V lost 3 bases to trimming and J lost 0 bases, with 5 bases between them. The CDR3 is 13 amino acids. From germline, CDR1 is SGHTA and CDR2 FQGTGA. Semiquantitative ARM-PCR amplified T cell receptor alpha and beta CDR3 regions from mRNA. In ARM-PCR, communal superprimers followed tagged nested gene-specific primers for exponential amplification. TCRdb ran MiXCR on the multiplex PCR reads and lists one entry per CDR3 protein. The table lists about 4,700 distinct CDR3 sequences, about four fifths of them singletons.

This TCR derives from a man aged 35 to 55 in good health. The rearrangement joins TRBV7-3 to TRBJ2-5; D gene uncertain. The sequenced sample consisted of total T cells sorted from blood. The CDR3 sequence: CASSFTDQETQYF. CDR3 DNA sequence: TGTGCCAGCAGCTTCACAGACCAAGAGACCCAGTACTTC.